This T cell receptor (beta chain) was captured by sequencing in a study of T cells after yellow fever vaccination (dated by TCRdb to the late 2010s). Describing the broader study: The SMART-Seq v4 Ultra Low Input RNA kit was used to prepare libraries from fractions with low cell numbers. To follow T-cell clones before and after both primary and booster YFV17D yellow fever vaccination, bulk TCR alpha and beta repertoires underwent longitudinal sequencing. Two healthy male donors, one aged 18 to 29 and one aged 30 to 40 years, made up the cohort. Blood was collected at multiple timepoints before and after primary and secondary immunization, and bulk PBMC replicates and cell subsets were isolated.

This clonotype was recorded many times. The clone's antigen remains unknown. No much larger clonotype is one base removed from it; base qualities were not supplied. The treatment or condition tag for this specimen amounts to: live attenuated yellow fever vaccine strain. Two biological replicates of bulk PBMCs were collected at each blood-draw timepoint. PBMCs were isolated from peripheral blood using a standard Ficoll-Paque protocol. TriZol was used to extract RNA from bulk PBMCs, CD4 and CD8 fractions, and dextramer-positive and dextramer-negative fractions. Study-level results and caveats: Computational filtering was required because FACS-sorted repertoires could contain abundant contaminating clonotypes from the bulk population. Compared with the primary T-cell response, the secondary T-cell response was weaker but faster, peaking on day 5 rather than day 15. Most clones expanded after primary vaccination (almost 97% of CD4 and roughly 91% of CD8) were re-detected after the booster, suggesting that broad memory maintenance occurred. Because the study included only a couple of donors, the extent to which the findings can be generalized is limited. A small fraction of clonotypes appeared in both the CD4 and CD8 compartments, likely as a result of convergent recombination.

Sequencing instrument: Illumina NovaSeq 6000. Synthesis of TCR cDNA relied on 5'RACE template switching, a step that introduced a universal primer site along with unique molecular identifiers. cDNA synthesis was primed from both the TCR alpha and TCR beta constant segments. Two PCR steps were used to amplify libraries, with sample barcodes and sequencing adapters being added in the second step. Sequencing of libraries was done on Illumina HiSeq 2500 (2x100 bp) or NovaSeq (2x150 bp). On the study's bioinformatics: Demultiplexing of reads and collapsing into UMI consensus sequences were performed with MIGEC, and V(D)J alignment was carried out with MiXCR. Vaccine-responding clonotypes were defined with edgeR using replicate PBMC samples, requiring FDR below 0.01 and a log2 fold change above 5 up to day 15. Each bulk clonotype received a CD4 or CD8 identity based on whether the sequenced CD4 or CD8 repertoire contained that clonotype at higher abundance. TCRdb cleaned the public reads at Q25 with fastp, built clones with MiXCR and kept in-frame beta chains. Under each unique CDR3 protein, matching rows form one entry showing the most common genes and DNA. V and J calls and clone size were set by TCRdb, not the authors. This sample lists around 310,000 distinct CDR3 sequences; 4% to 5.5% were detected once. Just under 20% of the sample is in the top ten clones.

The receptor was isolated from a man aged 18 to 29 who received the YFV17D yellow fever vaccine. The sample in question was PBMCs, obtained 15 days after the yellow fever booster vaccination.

CDR3 reads: CASIRQRETQYF. The DNA is TGTGCCAGCATTAGACAGCGGGAGACCCAGTACTTC. The receptor chain draws on TRBV2 and TRBJ2-5; the D gene is possibly TRBD1 or TRBD2, with 5 bases matching each. V is reduced by 7 bases and J by 5 bases, leaving a spacing of 11 bases between them. CDR1 is given as SNHLY and CDR2 as FYNNEI, both from the germline V gene. Counted from cysteine to phenylalanine, this CDR3 has 12 amino acids. The kept DNA is CDR3 alone, 36 bases in frame from the first base.